A single sample is the source of the 29 T cell receptor beta chains below, sequenced in a study of CD8+ T cells in alopecia areata. Extracted from the samples, RNA was reverse transcribed into cDNA to serve as the sequencing template. Repertoires were generated with immunoSEQ multiplex PCR, while TCRdb's copy carries only in-frame clones and drops some. The top ten clones hold 0.4% to 0.55% of a sample with some 210,000 clones, around three fifths of them seen once. The sequenced sample was CD4+ T cells sorted from blood, obtained at week 0. The receptors derive from a human donor with alopecia areata.

This rearrangement joins TRBV2 to TRBJ2-6, with 10 positions matching TRBD1. This CDR3 has 16 residues. Trimming removed 9 bases from V and 0 bases from J; junction bases left unmatched: 5. Germline V gene sequence: CDR1 SNHLY, CDR2 FYNNEI. CDR3 nucleotides: TGTGCCAGTCGACAGGGGGCTAACTCTGGGGCCAACGTCCTGACTTTC. Its protein product is CASRQGANSGANVLTF.

This rearrangement joins TRBV5-1 to TRBJ2-3; D may be TRBD1 or TRBD2 (6 bases each). The CDR3 length is 14 residues. Trimming shortened V by 5 bases and J by 5 bases, and 15 bases separated the two germline ends. CDR1 is SGHRS, CDR2 YFSETQ, per germline. CDR3 region: CASRQGGVGDTQYF. CDR3 sequence (DNA): TGCGCCAGCAGACAGGGAGGTGTGGGAGATACGCAGTATTTT.

The rearrangement uses TRBV11-2 and TRBJ2-1; TRBD2 agrees at 11 bases. CDR1 is SGHAT, CDR2 FQNNGV, per germline. J gave up 7 bases and V 6 bases, and 8 bases lay outside the gene matches. The CDR3 runs to 15 residues. The CDR3 DNA sequence: TGTGCCAGCAGGAAACTAGCGGGAGAGGGGAATGAGCAGTTCTTC. It yields the protein CASRKLAGEGNEQFF.

J is TRBJ2-7 and V is TRBV15, with D perhaps matching TRBD1 (6 bases). This CDR3 is 16 amino acids long. CDR1 is LNHNV and CDR2 is YYDKDF in the germline V gene (reference sequence). Deletions cut 3 bases from V and 3 bases from J, with 18 bases between. The CDR3 spells CATSRRAAGVLYEQYF. CDR3 in DNA: TGTGCCACCAGCAGGAGGGCGGCAGGGGTCCTCTACGAGCAGTACTTC.

The gene calls are TRBV5-1 and TRBJ1-5; D call uncertain. This CDR3 is 13 amino acids long. With 4 bases removed from V and 4 bases from J, the gap between germline ends came to 9 bases. CDR1 is SGHRS and CDR2 is YFSETQ in the germline V gene. CDR3: CASSPEGNQPQHF. CDR3 coding DNA: TGCGCCAGCAGCCCCGAAGGGAATCAGCCCCAGCATTTT.

V is TRBV13 and J is TRBJ2-7, with D perhaps matching TRBD1 or TRBD2 (5 bases each). Germline CDR1 PRHDT, CDR2 FYEKMQ (reference sequence). The CDR3 runs to 16 residues. The ends were cut back, 5 bases at V and 1 base at J, with 18 bases in the middle. CDR3 region: CASSPRGQGRSYEQYF. DNA for the CDR3: TGTGCCAGCAGCCCACGGGGCCAAGGAAGATCCTACGAGCAGTACTTC. Full variable domain (remainder filled in from reference TRBV13 and TRBJ2-7): AAGVIQSPRHLIKEKRETATLKCYPIPRHDTVYWYQQGPGQDPQFLISFYEKMQSDKGSIPDRFSAQQFSDYHSELNMSSLELGDSALYFCASSPRGQGRSYEQYFGPGTRLTVT.

The J gene is TRBJ1-1, the V gene TRBV11-2; TRBD1 matches at 7 bases. CDR3 length: 15 amino acids. The germline V gene has CDR1 SGHAT and CDR2 FQNNGV. V shed 5 bases and J 1 base; nucleotides not matched to a gene: 7. The CDR3 protein is CASSRPGGGNTEAFF. DNA for the CDR3: TGTGCCAGCAGCCGCCCAGGGGGTGGGAACACTGAAGCTTTCTTT.

This sequence joins TRBV5-8 and TRBJ1-1; D not certain. Germline V gene lookup returns CDR1 SGHTS and CDR2 YDEGEE. This CDR3 is built from 11 residues. In DNA, the CDR3 is TGTGCTGTCGGAGGGAACACTGAAGCTTTCTTT. This translates into CAVGGNTEAFF. The whole variable domain, filled in from reference TRBV5-8 and TRBJ1-1, reads EAGVTQSPTHLIKTRGQQATLRCSPISGHTSVYWYQQALGLGLQFLLWYDEGEERNRGNFPPRFSGRQFPNYSSELNVNALELEDSALYLCAVGGNTEAFFGQGTRLTVV.

The CDR3 DNA reads TGCGCCAGCAGCCCCATACCGCCCCAAAGTGGCTACACCTTC. Its translation: CASSPIPPQSGYTF. The chain has TRBV4-1 and TRBJ1-2; D not resolved. V gave up 4 bases and J gave up 7 bases, with 16 bases separating them. The CDR3 contains 14 residues. The V gene's germline CDR1 is MGHRA and CDR2 YSYEKL.

This clone was counted only a few times. This chain links TRBV5-1 with TRBJ1-6, with TRBD1 as a possible D gene (5 bases). V lost 3 bases and J lost 5, with 15 bases in between. CDR3 length equals 16 residues. Germline V gives CDR1 SGHRS, CDR2 YFSETQ. CDR3 loop: CASSYIAGHNNSPLHF. CDR3 coding DNA: TGCGCCAGCAGCTATATCGCCGGACACAATAATTCACCCCTCCACTTT.

V gene TRBV6-5 combines with J gene TRBJ1-2, with D possibly matching TRBD1 (6 bases). The CDR3 is made up of 15 amino acids. Trimming removed 4 bases at V and 4 bases at J, with 16 bases between. Germline V gene sequence: CDR1 MNHEY, CDR2 SVGAGI. In DNA, the CDR3 is TGTGCCAGCAGTTCTCCCTCGGGGGGCCTCTATGGCTACACCTTC. It translates to CASSSPSGGLYGYTF.

The chain is built from TRBV2 and TRBJ1-5; 7 bases align to TRBD1. V shed 3 bases and J 6 bases; nucleotides not matched to a gene: 5. From germline, CDR1 is SNHLY and CDR2 FYNNEI. This CDR3 region has 14 residues. The CDR3 is CASSEEGASQPQHF. CDR3 DNA: TGTGCCAGCAGTGAGGAGGGGGCGAGTCAGCCCCAGCATTTT.

This clone was seen a few times. The J gene is TRBJ2-2, the V gene TRBV7-2; 13 nucleotides line up with TRBD2. The ends lost 0 bases at V and 4 bases at J; junction bases unmatched: 5. CDR3 size: 18 residues. Germline CDR1 SGHTA, CDR2 FQGNSA. CDR3 DNA: TGTGCCAGCAGCTTAGCGCGGACTAGCGGGGGAACCACCGGGGAGCTGTTTTTT. Residues: CASSLARTSGGTTGELFF.

This clone occurred a few times. The rearrangement links TRBV27 to TRBJ1-2, with TRBD1 as a possible D gene (5 bases). Per the germline V gene, CDR1 is MNHEY and CDR2 is SMNVEV (reference sequence). The CDR3 contains 13 residues. V lost 3 bases and J lost 4, with 9 bases in between. The CDR3 bases are TGTGCCAGCAGTTTGGGGGTATCCTATGGCTACACCTTC. Amino acids: CASSLGVSYGYTF.

The gene calls are TRBV30 and TRBJ1-5, with 9 bases matching TRBD1. The junction had 25 bases not matched to a gene; V was cut back by 3 bases and J by 4 bases. CDR1 and CDR2 from the germline V gene are GTSNPN and SVGIG (reference sequence). The CDR3 loop spans 21 amino acids. The CDR3 DNA reads TGTGCCTGGAGCAAAAGTCCGGGACAGGGTTTTTCTTTAAGGAGAAATCAGCCCCAGCATTTT. Protein product: CAWSKSPGQGFSLRRNQPQHF.

For the CDR3, the DNA is TGTGCCAGCAGTCAGGGGGGCATTCAGTACTTC. Amino acids: CASSQGGIQYF. The J gene is TRBJ2-4, the V gene TRBV2, with a tentative D call TRBD1 (7 bases). Germline V gives CDR1 SNHLY, CDR2 FYNNEI. The CDR3 is 11 residues long. V was trimmed by 5 bases and J by 9 bases, leaving 8 bases between them.

The chain recombines TRBV6-5 with TRBJ1-2; D unresolved. From germline, CDR1 is MNHEY and CDR2 SVGAGI. V was pared by 2 bases and J by 4 bases, with 8 bases between. The CDR3 runs 13 residues. The CDR3 DNA follows: TGTGCCAGCAGTTACGGCACCTCCTATGGCTACACCTTC. Amino acid sequence: CASSYGTSYGYTF.

This chain links TRBV30 with TRBJ2-5; 7 bases align to TRBD1. The CDR3 is 15 amino acids. CDR1 and CDR2 from the germline V gene are GTSNPN and SVGIG (reference sequence). With V trimmed by 2 bases and J by 2 bases, 8 bases remained unmatched. CDR3 sequence (DNA): TGTGCCTGGAGTTTCGGGACAGCTTTACAAGAGACCCAGTACTTC. This sequence encodes CAWSFGTALQETQYF. Full variable domain (remainder filled in from reference TRBV30 and TRBJ2-5): SQTIHQWPATLVQPVGSPLSLECTVEGTSNPNLYWYRQAAGRGLQLLFYSVGIGQISSEVPQNLSASRPQDRQFILSSKKLLLSDSGFYLCAWSFGTALQETQYFGPGTRLLVL.

V gene TRBV29-1 combines with J gene TRBJ2-3; TRBD1 might be the D (6 bases). The CDR3 is made up of 13 amino acids. Per germline, CDR1 SQVTM and CDR2 ANQGSEA. Trimming shortened V by 8 bases and J by 2 bases, and 14 bases separated the two germline ends. This chain's CDR3 is CSPRDILTDTQYF. The CDR3 DNA reads TGCAGCCCCCGGGACATACTCACAGATACGCAGTATTTT.

This clone has only a few counts. The chain employs TRBV11-2 and TRBJ2-2; 7 nucleotides align to TRBD1. This CDR3 region has 15 residues. The V and J ends lost 8 bases and 2 bases, in that order; junction bases with no gene match: 8. Germline assignment: CDR1 SGHAT and CDR2 FQNNGV. The CDR3 nucleotides read TGTGCCAGCCCTCGGGACAGCCTAAACACCGGGGAGCTGTTTTTT. This sequence encodes CASPRDSLNTGELFF.

This clone has a single count. CDR3 amino acids: CSGALGGGSYNEQFF. The CDR3 DNA reads TGCAGCGGAGCCCTCGGGGGGGGATCCTACAATGAGCAGTTCTTC. The J gene is TRBJ2-1, the V gene TRBV29-1; 8 nucleotides line up with TRBD2. From germline, CDR1 is SQVTM and CDR2 ANQGSEA. The CDR3 covers 15 residues. The J segment lost 1 base and the V segment lost 7 bases, leaving 9 bases of the junction unmatched.

The gene calls are TRBV23-1 and TRBJ2-5, with a weak D call TRBD1 (5 bases). TRBV23-1 is recorded as an ORF, its role being uncertain. V lost 0 bases, J lost 1 base, and 12 bases lay in between. The CDR3 has 16 amino acids. This CDR3 is CASSQSDRAIQETQYF. In DNA, the CDR3 is TGCGCCAGCAGTCAATCCGACAGAGCGATCCAAGAGACCCAGTACTTC.

This chain links TRBV5-4 with TRBJ1-4; the D is unclear. Germline V gene lookup returns CDR1 SGHNT and CDR2 YYREEE (reference sequence). The ends were cut back, 0 bases at V and 8 bases at J, with 14 bases in the middle. The CDR3 extends over 15 amino acids. CDR3 nucleotide sequence: TGTGCCAGCAGCTTGGCGGAGGCGGCGGAGGAAAAACTGTTTTTT. It encodes CASSLAEAAEEKLFF.

This chain connects TRBV7-9 to TRBJ1-1; no clear D. Germline CDR1 reads SEHNR; CDR2 reads FQNEAQ (reference sequence). Trimming removed 5 bases from V and 9 bases from J, with 22 bases in between. The CDR3 is 15 residues long. The CDR3 loop is CASSTTNTRMSKAFF. CDR3 sequence (DNA): TGTGCCAGCAGCACCACCAACACTCGGATGTCTAAAGCTTTCTTT. The whole variable domain, filled in from reference TRBV7-9 and TRBJ1-1, reads DTGVSQNPRHKITKRGQNVTFRCDPISEHNRLYWYRQTLGQGPEFLTYFQNEAQLEKSRLLSDRFSAERPKGSFSTLEIQRTEQGDSAMYLCASSTTNTRMSKAFFGQGTRLTVV.

This clone was seen a handful of times. An end of the junction differs from the germline gene, which may be a read error. The J gene is TRBJ1-1, the V gene TRBV29-1; 10 bases agree with TRBD1. Germline-derived CDR1 and CDR2 are SQVTM and ANQGSEA. There are 15 residues in the CDR3. The CDR3 loop reads CSVKDRGRVRTEAFF. CDR3 DNA sequence: TGCAGCGTTAAAGACAGGGGGCGGGTGAGAACTGAAGCTTTCTTT. The variable domain in full, with the rest retrieved from reference TRBV29-1 and TRBJ1-1, is SAVISQKPSRDICQRGTSLTIQCQVDSQVTMMFWYRQQPGQSLTLIATANQGSEATYESGFVIDKFPISRPNLTFSTLTVSNMSPEDSSIYLCSVKDRGRVRTEAFFGQGTRLTVV.

This clone was seen more than once but under ten times. The V gene is TRBV13, the J gene TRBJ2-3, with unresolved D. The CDR3 is 11 amino acids. With 5 bases removed from V and 6 bases from J, the gap between germline ends came to 6 bases. CDR1 and CDR2 (germline): PRHDT, FYEKMQ (reference sequence). CDR3 sequence reads: CASSQRDTQYF. The CDR3 nucleotides are TGTGCCAGCAGCCAAAGGGATACGCAGTATTTT.

The rearrangement links TRBV5-1 to TRBJ1-1; tentative D call: TRBD1 (5 bases). Trimming shortened V by 3 bases and J by 0 bases, and 12 bases separated the two germline ends. The length of the CDR3 is 15 residues. Per germline, CDR1 SGHRS and CDR2 YFSETQ. Here the CDR3 reads CASSSSGRMNTEAFF. The CDR3 DNA sequence: TGCGCCAGCAGCTCCTCGGGACGTATGAACACTGAAGCTTTCTTT.

The gene calls are TRBV7-9 and TRBJ2-2; 11 nucleotides align to TRBD1. Germline V lookup: CDR1 SEHNR, CDR2 FQNEAQ (reference sequence). The CDR3 spans 18 residues. V was pared by 5 bases and J by 4 bases, with 12 bases of the junction left unmatched. CDR3 residues: CASSQPYTGTGGTGELFF. CDR3 DNA sequence: TGTGCCAGCAGCCAACCATACACCGGGACAGGGGGCACCGGGGAGCTGTTTTTT. The entire variable domain, with the rest obtained from reference TRBV7-9 and TRBJ2-2, is as follows: DTGVSQNPRHKITKRGQNVTFRCDPISEHNRLYWYRQTLGQGPEFLTYFQNEAQLEKSRLLSDRFSAERPKGSFSTLEIQRTEQGDSAMYLCASSQPYTGTGGTGELFFGEGSRLTVL.

The chain has TRBV5-4 and TRBJ2-7; D is possibly TRBD1 (5 bases). V was pared by 0 bases and J by 6 bases, with 7 bases between. The CDR3 has 12 amino acids. CDR1 and CDR2 from the germline V gene are SGHNT and YYREEE (reference sequence). The CDR3 region has the DNA TGTGCCAGCAGCTTGGCCAGGGCCGAGCAGTACTTC. This codes for CASSLARAEQYF.